Below are 29 T cell receptor beta chains sequenced from a single sample in a study of blood T cell repertoires in COVID-19. This table comes from immunoSEQ multiplex PCR, and its TCRdb copy is limited to in-frame clones, with some not included. The top ten hold roughly 4.9% of the sample, which has roughly 150,000 clones, over 70% seen once. Sequenced sample: PBMCs or T cells enriched from blood (not recorded which). The receptors originated from a man in his 70s who had been exposed to COVID-19.

This clone was recorded only once. The V gene is TRBV7-9, the J gene TRBJ1-2, with 11 bases matching TRBD1. The junction had 7 bases not matched to a gene; V was cut back by 5 bases and J by 8 bases. The CDR3 covers 14 residues. CDR1 is SEHNR and CDR2 is FQNEAQ in the germline V gene (reference sequence). CDR3 nucleotide sequence: TGTGCCAGCAGCCCTGGACAGGGGGCGGAAGGCTACACCTTC. Residues: CASSPGQGAEGYTF.

This clone appeared many times. The rearrangement links TRBV24-1 to TRBJ1-5, with 10 nucleotides matching TRBD1. In germline, CDR1 is KGHDR, CDR2 SFDVKD. The CDR3 extends over 17 amino acids. The V gene end was trimmed by 5 bases and the J gene end by 6 bases; junction bases not matched to a gene: 12. CDR3 sequence: CATSGLSTGGEVQPQHF. Written as DNA, the CDR3 is TGTGCCACCAGTGGCCTCTCGACAGGGGGCGAGGTTCAGCCCCAGCATTTT.

The chain couples TRBV6-2 or TRBV6-3 to TRBJ1-2, with 9 bases identical to TRBD1. The ends lost 4 bases at V and 4 bases at J; junction bases unmatched: 10. The CDR3 has 16 amino acids. Germline V gives CDR1 MNHEY, CDR2 SVGEGT. Here the CDR3 reads CASSLSGTGLLYGYTF. DNA of the CDR3: TGTGCCAGCAGTTTGTCTGGGACAGGGCTTCTCTATGGCTACACCTTC.

CDR3 bases: TGTGCCAGCAGCCTAAGGGGGACAGGTGTTAATGAGCAGTTCTTC. Protein sequence: CASSLRGTGVNEQFF. V and J are TRBV6-5 and TRBJ2-1; 8 positions match TRBD1. The germline gives CDR1 MNHEY, CDR2 SVGAGI. CDR3 length: 15 amino acids. V lost 6 bases to trimming and J lost 7 bases; unmatched junction nucleotides: 11.

CDR3 sequence: CASRQSYNSPLHF. CDR3 coding DNA: TGTGCCAGCAGACAGTCCTATAATTCACCCCTCCACTTT. The chain recombines TRBV28 with TRBJ1-6; D remains unclear. This CDR3 spans 13 amino acids. Trimming pared 6 bases from V and 1 base from J, leaving 4 bases between. Germline CDR1 MDHEN, CDR2 SYDVKM.

The chain has TRBV28 and TRBJ1-4; D ambiguous. Germline values: CDR1 MDHEN, CDR2 SYDVKM. The ends were cut back, 5 bases at V and 12 bases at J, with 13 bases in the middle. CDR3 length equals 12 residues. CDR3 DNA: TGTGCCAGCAGTCTCCGAGCTAGTGAACTGTTTTTT. This encodes CASSLRASELFF.

V is TRBV5-1 and J is TRBJ1-5; 10 positions match TRBD1. Germline lookup yields CDR1 SGHRS and CDR2 YFSETQ. The trim removed 5 bases at V and 0 bases at J, leaving 8 bases unmatched. CDR3 length equals 17 residues. The CDR3 sequence is CASRAGTGDYSNQPQHF. In DNA, the CDR3 is TGCGCCAGCAGGGCCGGGACAGGGGATTATAGCAATCAGCCCCAGCATTTT.

Only one count was recorded for this clone. The chain combines TRBV25-1 with TRBJ1-2, with 7 nucleotides matching TRBD1. The CDR3 covers 14 residues. J gave up 4 bases and V 5 bases, and 7 bases lay outside the gene matches. Germline CDR1 is MGHDK and CDR2 is SYGVNS. The CDR3 DNA sequence: TGTGCCAGCAGTTCACAGGGGCCAAGCTATGGCTACACCTTC. This gives the protein CASSSQGPSYGYTF.

J is TRBJ1-2 and V is TRBV5-1; perhaps TRBD1 as D (6 bases). The CDR3 spans 13 residues. With 5 bases removed from V and 8 bases from J, the gap between germline ends came to 16 bases. CDR1 and CDR2 (germline): SGHRS, YFSETQ. CDR3 region: CASSGQQGEGYTF. The DNA of the CDR3 is TGCGCCAGCAGTGGTCAACAGGGTGAGGGCTACACCTTC.

The chain carries TRBV3-1 (or the pseudogene TRBV3-2) and TRBJ1-5, with 7 bases aligning to TRBD1. There are 14 residues in the CDR3. J lost 6 bases, V lost 3 bases, and 5 bases had no gene match. Per germline, CDR1 LGHDT and CDR2 YNNKEL (reference sequence). The DNA of the CDR3 is TGTGCCAGCAGCCAGACACAGGGGATTCAGCCCCAGCATTTT. It specifies CASSQTQGIQPQHF.

V is TRBV5-5 and J is TRBJ1-5; no clear D gene. The CDR3 contains 13 residues. Germline loops: CDR1 SGHKS, CDR2 YYEKEE (reference sequence). Trimming left V 2 bases short and J 0 bases short, with 3 bases between. The CDR3 DNA is TGTGCCAGCAGCTTTAATAGCAATCAGCCCCAGCATTTT. Its translation: CASSFNSNQPQHF. Supplemented by reference TRBV5-5 and TRBJ1-5, the full variable domain reads DAGVTQSPTHLIKTRGQQVTLRCSPISGHKSVSWYQQVLGQGPQFIFQYYEKEERGRGNFPDRFSARQFPNYSSELNVNALLLGDSALYLCASSFNSNQPQHFGDGTRLSIL.

The chain combines TRBV7-9 with TRBJ2-1; 7 bases are shared with TRBD2. This CDR3 spans 12 amino acids. Trimming cost V 5 bases and J 10 bases; bases outside gene matches: 5. In germline, CDR1 is SEHNR, CDR2 FQNEAQ (reference sequence). Written as DNA, the CDR3 is TGTGCCAGCAGCCTAATCGGGGGGGAGCAGTTCTTC. Protein sequence: CASSLIGGEQFF.

The V and J genes are TRBV5-1 and TRBJ1-4; 7 bases are shared with TRBD1. There are 14 residues in the CDR3. J lost 5 bases, V lost 0 bases, and 1 base had no gene match. CDR1 SGHRS and CDR2 YFSETQ come from the germline V gene. CDR3 in amino acids: CASSLGQGNEKLFF. In DNA form, the CDR3 reads TGCGCCAGCAGCTTGGGACAGGGAAATGAAAAACTGTTTTTT.

The chain is built from TRBV10-2 and TRBJ2-5; TRBD2 matches 8 bases. Germline CDR1 reads WSHSY; CDR2 reads SAAADI. This CDR3 contains 15 residues. Germline trimming cut 2 bases from V and 5 bases from J; bases unmatched to any gene: 7. This chain's CDR3 is CASSENSGAGETQYF. The CDR3 nucleotides read TGCGCCAGCAGTGAGAATAGCGGGGCAGGGGAGACCCAGTACTTC.

The V call is TRBV5-4, the J call TRBJ1-2; a weak D match, TRBD1 (5 bases). The germline V and J ends were trimmed by 1 base and 4 bases, with 11 bases remaining between them. CDR1 and CDR2 (germline): SGHNT, YYREEE (reference sequence). This CDR3 is 14 amino acids long. The CDR3 region is CASSLSGGPYGYTF. The CDR3 coding sequence is TGTGCCAGCAGCTTGTCCGGGGGTCCCTATGGCTACACCTTC.

CDR3: CASSQIVLAGGRNIQYF. The CDR3 bases are TGCGCCAGCAGCCAAATAGTTCTAGCGGGGGGGAGGAACATTCAGTACTTC. V is TRBV4-1 and J is TRBJ2-4, with TRBD2 identical over 12 bases. The CDR3 covers 17 residues. The V segment lost 2 bases and the J segment 7 bases; nucleotides outside the gene matches: 9. Germline loops: CDR1 MGHRA, CDR2 YSYEKL.

Here the CDR3 DNA reads TGTGCCAGCAGTTCCGATCCCGCGACGACAGATCAAGAGACCCAGTACTTC. Protein product: CASSSDPATTDQETQYF. The V gene is TRBV27, the J gene TRBJ2-5, with a weak D call TRBD1 (5 bases). The V gene lost 4 bases and the J gene lost 2 bases, with 20 bases spanning the gap. Per the germline V gene, CDR1 is MNHEY and CDR2 is SMNVEV (reference sequence). This CDR3 comprises 17 residues.

The chain uses TRBV2 and TRBJ2-4, with no clear D. Germline V gives CDR1 SNHLY, CDR2 FYNNEI. This CDR3 is 14 amino acids long. Trimming removed 2 bases at V and 2 bases at J, with 7 bases between. As DNA, the CDR3 is TGTGCCAGCAGTGAAAGAGCGACCAAAAACATTCAGTACTTC. Its translation: CASSERATKNIQYF.

The V gene is TRBV4-3, the J gene TRBJ2-1; weak D call: TRBD2 (7 bases). CDR3 length equals 16 residues. V was trimmed by 0 bases and J by 9 bases, leaving 18 bases between them. Looked up from germline, CDR1 is LGHNA and CDR2 is YSLEER. Here the CDR3 DNA reads TGCGCCAGCAGCCAAGATGGTGGGGGGGGCCAGGGTGAGCAGTTCTTC. Translating it yields CASSQDGGGGQGEQFF.

To note about this clone: At one of its ends the junction is not consistent with the germline gene, which may arise from a read error. The chain is built from TRBV12-3 or TRBV12-4 and TRBJ2-1; the match to TRBD2 covers 11 bases. The CDR3 spans 11 residues. The CDR3 loop is CASSLAGGQFF. The CDR3 coding sequence is TGTGCCAGCAGTCTAGCGGGAGGGCAGTTCTTC.

The chain joins TRBV5-5 to TRBJ2-3, with D possibly being TRBD2 (5 bases). Germline V gene lookup returns CDR1 SGHKS and CDR2 YYEKEE (reference sequence). The CDR3 totals 16 residues. The V end was cut by 4 bases, the J end by 1 base, with 16 bases between. The CDR3 DNA sequence: TGTGCCAGCAGCCCGGGGTCCGGCACAGGCACAGATACGCAGTATTTT. Protein product: CASSPGSGTGTDTQYF.

V usage is TRBV5-1 and J usage is TRBJ2-5, with 8 bases lining up with TRBD1. Losses at the gene ends were 3 bases for V and 1 base for J; bases not matched to a gene: 8. The germline CDR1 and CDR2 sequences are SGHRS and YFSETQ. This CDR3 spans 16 amino acids. This CDR3 reads CASSSTGVYTQETQYF. In DNA, the CDR3 is TGCGCCAGCAGCTCGACAGGGGTTTATACCCAAGAGACCCAGTACTTC. Full variable domain (rest looked up from reference TRBV5-1 and TRBJ2-5): KAGVTQTPRYLIKTRGQQVTLSCSPISGHRSVSWYQQTPGQGLQFLFEYFSETQRNKGNFPGRFSGRQFSNSRSEMNVSTLELGDSALYLCASSSTGVYTQETQYFGPGTRLLVL.

CDR3 region: CASRRQGNSNQPQHF. CDR3 in DNA: TGTGCCAGTAGGCGACAGGGTAATAGCAATCAGCCCCAGCATTTT. The chain employs TRBV19 and TRBJ1-5, with 7 bases matching TRBD1. The junction had 5 bases not matched to a gene; V was cut back by 6 bases and J by 0 bases. Germline-derived CDR1 and CDR2 are LNHDA and SQIVND (reference sequence). This CDR3 has 15 residues.

The rearrangement joins TRBV28 to TRBJ2-3, with a tentative D call TRBD2 (5 bases). The CDR3 length is 13 residues. Germline V gene data show CDR1 as MDHEN and CDR2 as SYDVKM. V shed 7 bases and J shed 3 bases, with 11 bases lying between them. The CDR3: CASTRWRTDTQYF. The DNA for the CDR3 is TGTGCCAGCACTCGTTGGAGGACAGATACGCAGTATTTT.

The gene calls are TRBV4-1 and TRBJ2-3; 7 nucleotides agree with TRBD1. The CDR3 has 15 amino acids. Germline trimming cut 5 bases from V and 1 base from J; bases unmatched to any gene: 6. The V gene's germline CDR1 is MGHRA and CDR2 YSYEKL. DNA of the CDR3: TGCGCCAGCAGCGGCTACGGACAGGGCACAGATACGCAGTATTTT. Its protein is CASSGYGQGTDTQYF.

This sequence joins TRBV7-8 and TRBJ1-6; the match to TRBD1 covers 10 bases. The CDR3 has 15 residues. Germline CDR1 reads SGHVS; CDR2 reads FQNEAQ. Losses at the gene ends were 5 bases for V and 10 bases for J; bases not matched to a gene: 8. CDR3 coding DNA: TGTGCCAGCAGCCAGTTCCGGGACAGGGGCTCACCCCTCCACTTT. This encodes CASSQFRDRGSPLHF. The full variable domain, its missing parts supplied by reference TRBV7-8 and TRBJ1-6, is GAGVSQSPRYKVAKRGQDVALRCDPISGHVSLFWYQQALGQGPEFLTYFQNEAQLDKSGLPSDRFFAERPEGSVSTLKIQRTQQEDSAVYLCASSQFRDRGSPLHFGNGTRLTVT.

CDR3 in DNA: TGTGCCTGGACAGGGGCGGATTACGAGCAGTACTTC. This codes for CAWTGADYEQYF. The chain recombines TRBV30 with TRBJ2-7; D may be TRBD1 (6 bases). Germline V gives CDR1 GTSNPN, CDR2 SVGIG (reference sequence). The CDR3 runs 12 residues. The germline V and J ends were trimmed by 4 bases and 4 bases, with 11 bases remaining between them.

The chain couples TRBV9 to TRBJ2-7; D is perhaps TRBD2 (6 bases). Trimming removed 3 bases from V and 2 bases from J, with 12 bases in between. The CDR3 totals 14 residues. Germline assignment: CDR1 SGDLS and CDR2 YYNGEE. CDR3 DNA: TGTGCCAGCAGCGCCGTGGGGGGAGCCTACGAGCAGTACTTC. Amino acids: CASSAVGGAYEQYF. Combining the CDR3 with reference TRBV9 and TRBJ2-7 gives the whole variable domain DSGVTQTPKHLITATGQRVTLRCSPRSGDLSVYWYQQSLDQGLQFLIQYYNGEERAKGNILERFSAQQFPDLHSELNLSSLELGDSALYFCASSAVGGAYEQYFGPGTRLTVT.

The chain joins TRBV5-6 to TRBJ1-1; possible D gene TRBD1, 6 bases. CDR1 is SGHDT and CDR2 is YYEEEE in the germline V gene. V lost 4 bases and J 5 bases, leaving 15 bases between the germline ends. This CDR3 has 14 residues. In DNA, the CDR3 is TGTGCCAGCAGCGGGCAGGGGAGAGGGACTGAAGCTTTCTTT. This sequence encodes CASSGQGRGTEAFF.